What follows is one TCR beta chain and its context. Its specificity is not known. The sample originates from a study of T cell repertoires in cytomegalovirus infection. V gave up 2 bases and J gave up 0 bases, with 17 bases separating them. Germline-derived CDR1 and CDR2 are MNHEY and SVGEGT. This CDR3 spans 17 amino acids. TCRdb reprocessed the reads with MiXCR, giving one entry per CDR3 protein. The table includes hundreds of thousands of distinct CDR3 sequences, 42% detected once. The receptor was isolated from a human donor in good health (CMV status not recorded). Some clones in this sample may be carry-over from other donors' samples. The sample here was cultured PBMCs, taken from culture after CMV antigen stimulation. The rearrangement uses TRBV6-2 or TRBV6-3 and TRBJ2-7; D is possibly TRBD1 (5 bases). CDR3 sequence (DNA): TGTGCCAGCAGTTACAGGGGCTACCAGCTATACTCCTACGAGCAGTACTTC. It is translated as CASSYRGYQLYSYEQYF.